The T cell receptor beta chain under discussion was sequenced for a study of T-cell reconstitution after alpha-beta-depleted transplantation in children. Findings and caveats of the study: The study reportedly traced alpha-beta T cells about two months after transplant to several hundred expanded graft clones. It was newly produced T cells that mostly accounted for T-cell counts and diversity one year after transplant. It was surviving recipient T cells and thymic progenitors that gave some patients high TCRbeta diversity at day 60.

Unique molecular identifiers were incorporated into the prepared TCRbeta library. TCRdb reprocessed the PCR reads via MiXCR and lists one record per CDR3 protein. The data show about 200,000 distinct CDR3 sequences, about 8.7% seen once. Germline V gene data show CDR1 as SGHRS and CDR2 as YFSETQ. CDR3 length: 14 amino acids. V dropped 5 bases and J dropped 1 base, with 12 bases sitting between them. About this clonotype itself: Its specificity is not known.

The chain employs TRBV5-1 and TRBJ1-1, with D unclear. Sequencing was performed on PBMCs, mostly from graft donor cells, taken 360 days after TCRalphabeta/CD19-depleted stem cell transplant. This receptor was obtained from a male patient aged 2 to 9 who had a stem cell transplant for acute myeloid leukemia, so the T cells may come from the graft donor. The DNA of the CDR3 is TGCGCCAGCAGGAAAGCTGCTCCGAACACTGAAGCTTTCTTT. Protein sequence: CASRKAAPNTEAFF. Drawing the rest from reference TRBV5-1 and TRBJ1-1, the complete variable domain is KAGVTQTPRYLIKTRGQQVTLSCSPISGHRSVSWYQQTPGQGLQFLFEYFSETQRNKGNFPGRFSGRQFSNSRSEMNVSTLELGDSALYLCASRKAAPNTEAFFGQGTRLTVV.